This T cell receptor beta chain was profiled in a study of blood T cell repertoires in COVID-19. About the research overall: Material from acute and convalescent COVID-19 was sourced from the United States, Italy and Spain. T cells, B-cell-depleted T cells, or PBMCs supplied cDNA or gDNA.

V shed 5 bases, J shed 8 bases, and the junction held 10 bases outside the gene matches. Germline lookup yields CDR1 SGHTA and CDR2 FQGNSA. This CDR3 region has 15 residues. Source study methods: Amplifying reference gene primers gave estimates of nucleated cell counts. Sequencing used immunoSEQ multiplex PCR; TCRdb keeps in-frame clones, though not all of them. D and trimming were read from the DNA, whereas the V and J calls and clone size are those reported in that table. The sample carries around 280,000 clones, approximately 86% recorded once. The sequenced material came from peripheral blood. The rearrangement links TRBV7-2 to TRBJ2-1; the match to TRBD2 covers 9 bases. The source is a man in his 70s with acute or convalescent COVID-19. The CDR3 protein is CASSARPAGGDEQFF. In DNA, the CDR3 is TGTGCCAGCAGCGCCAGGCCAGCGGGAGGCGATGAGCAGTTCTTC.